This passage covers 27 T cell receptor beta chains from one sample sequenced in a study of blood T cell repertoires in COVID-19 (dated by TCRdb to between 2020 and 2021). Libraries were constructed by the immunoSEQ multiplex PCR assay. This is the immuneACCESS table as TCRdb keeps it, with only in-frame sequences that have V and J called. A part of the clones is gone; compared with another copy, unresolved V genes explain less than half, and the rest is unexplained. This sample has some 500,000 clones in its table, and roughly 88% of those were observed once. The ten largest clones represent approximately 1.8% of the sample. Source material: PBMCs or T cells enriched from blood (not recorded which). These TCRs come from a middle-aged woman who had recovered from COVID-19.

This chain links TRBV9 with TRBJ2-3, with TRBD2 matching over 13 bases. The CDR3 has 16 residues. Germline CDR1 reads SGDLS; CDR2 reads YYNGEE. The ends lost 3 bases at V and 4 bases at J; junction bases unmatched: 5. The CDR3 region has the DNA TGTGCCAGCAGCGCCCGGACTAGCGGGAGTGCAGATACGCAGTATTTT. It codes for CASSARTSGSADTQYF.

CDR3 coding DNA: TGTGCCAGCTCACCGGGCGCGCCCGTGTATGAAAAACTGTTTTTT. This encodes CASSPGAPVYEKLFF. This sequence joins TRBV18 and TRBJ1-4; D gene unclear. The CDR3 loop spans 15 amino acids. Germline V gives CDR1 KGHSH, CDR2 LQKENI. The V end was cut by 3 bases, the J end by 6 bases, with 14 bases between.

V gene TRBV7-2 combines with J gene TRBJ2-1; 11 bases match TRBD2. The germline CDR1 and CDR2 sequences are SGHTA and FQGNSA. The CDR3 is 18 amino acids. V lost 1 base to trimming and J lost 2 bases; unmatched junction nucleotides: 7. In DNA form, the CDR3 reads TGTGCCAGCAGCTTAGTAGGGGGACTAGCGGATGCCTACAATGAGCAGTTCTTC. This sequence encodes CASSLVGGLADAYNEQFF.

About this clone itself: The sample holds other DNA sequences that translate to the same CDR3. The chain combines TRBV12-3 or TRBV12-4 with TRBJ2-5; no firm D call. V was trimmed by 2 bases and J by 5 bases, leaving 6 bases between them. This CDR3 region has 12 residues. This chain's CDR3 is CASSLFGETQYF. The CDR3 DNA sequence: TGTGCCAGCAGTTTATTCGGGGAGACCCAGTACTTC.

As DNA, the CDR3 is TGCGCCAGCAGCCGAAAATCGGGAGTAGGATCCTACAATGAGCAGTTCTTC. It yields the protein CASSRKSGVGSYNEQFF. This rearrangement joins TRBV4-3 to TRBJ2-1; a possible D gene is TRBD2 (6 bases). This CDR3 spans 17 amino acids. V dropped 4 bases and J dropped 1 base, with 17 bases sitting between them. Germline V gene sequence: CDR1 LGHNA, CDR2 YSLEER.

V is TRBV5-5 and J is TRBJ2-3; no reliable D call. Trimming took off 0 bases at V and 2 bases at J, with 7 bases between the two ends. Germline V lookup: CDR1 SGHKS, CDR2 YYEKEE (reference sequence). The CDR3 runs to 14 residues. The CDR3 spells CASSLGLPTDTQYF. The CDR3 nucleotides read TGTGCCAGCAGCTTGGGACTGCCCACAGATACGCAGTATTTT.

The CDR3 nucleotides read TGTGCCAGCAGCCAACCCTGGGGGACAGGGAATGAAAAACTGTTTTTT. Amino acid sequence: CASSQPWGTGNEKLFF. The chain combines TRBV3-1 (or the pseudogene TRBV3-2) with TRBJ1-4, with 9 nucleotides matching TRBD1. The CDR3 runs to 16 residues. The germline gives CDR1 LGHDT, CDR2 YNNKEL (reference sequence). V lost 2 bases to trimming and J lost 5 bases; unmatched junction nucleotides: 6.

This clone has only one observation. CDR3 protein: CASSQGLAGVNEQFF. CDR3 in DNA: TGTGCCAGCAGCCAAGGTCTAGCGGGAGTTAATGAGCAGTTCTTC. The V call is TRBV4-2, the J call TRBJ2-1, with 10 bases fitting TRBD2. Germline V lookup: CDR1 LGHNA, CDR2 YNFKEQ. V was pared by 1 base and J by 7 bases, with 4 bases of the junction left unmatched. This CDR3 has 15 amino acids.

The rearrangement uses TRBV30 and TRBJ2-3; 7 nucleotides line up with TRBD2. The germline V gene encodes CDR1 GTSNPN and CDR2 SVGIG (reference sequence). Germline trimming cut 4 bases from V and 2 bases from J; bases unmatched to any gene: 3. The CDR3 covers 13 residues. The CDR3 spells CAWKRDSTDTQYF. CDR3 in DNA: TGTGCCTGGAAGCGGGACTCCACAGATACGCAGTATTTT.

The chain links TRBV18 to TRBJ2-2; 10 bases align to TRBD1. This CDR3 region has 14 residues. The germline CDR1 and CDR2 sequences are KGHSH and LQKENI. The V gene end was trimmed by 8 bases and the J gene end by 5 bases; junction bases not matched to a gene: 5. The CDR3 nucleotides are TGTGCCAGCCGCCGGGACAGGGGAACCGGGGAGCTGTTTTTT. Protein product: CASRRDRGTGELFF.

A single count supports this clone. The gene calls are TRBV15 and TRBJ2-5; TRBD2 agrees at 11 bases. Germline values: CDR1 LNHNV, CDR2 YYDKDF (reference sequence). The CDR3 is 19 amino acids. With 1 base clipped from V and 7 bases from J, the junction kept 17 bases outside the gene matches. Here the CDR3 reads CATSRVKKTSGIRVVTQYF. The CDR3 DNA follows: TGTGCCACCAGCAGAGTCAAGAAGACTAGCGGGATCCGGGTCGTGACCCAGTACTTC.

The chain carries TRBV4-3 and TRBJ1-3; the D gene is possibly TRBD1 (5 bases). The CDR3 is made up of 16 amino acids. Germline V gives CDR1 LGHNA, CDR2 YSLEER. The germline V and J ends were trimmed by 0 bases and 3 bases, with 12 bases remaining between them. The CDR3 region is CASSQEPGVGGNTIYF. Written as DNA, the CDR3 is TGCGCCAGCAGCCAAGAACCGGGGGTGGGTGGAAACACCATATATTTT.

Here the CDR3 reads CASSFGQGFGGTEAFF. The CDR3 bases are TGCGCCAGCAGCTTTGGACAGGGTTTCGGTGGCACTGAAGCTTTCTTT. The V gene is TRBV5-1, the J gene TRBJ1-1, with TRBD1 identical over 8 bases. The germline V gene has CDR1 SGHRS and CDR2 YFSETQ. V gave up 2 bases and J gave up 4 bases; unmatched junction bases: 10. This CDR3 comprises 16 residues.

CDR3: CATSRDSGQSGTEAFF. DNA for the CDR3: TGTGCCACCAGCAGAGATTCGGGACAATCTGGAACTGAAGCTTTCTTT. The V gene is TRBV15, the J gene TRBJ1-1; possibly TRBD1 for D (6 bases). V lost 0 bases to trimming and J lost 5 bases, with 16 bases between them. This CDR3 is 16 amino acids long. Germline CDR1 reads LNHNV; CDR2 reads YYDKDF (reference sequence).

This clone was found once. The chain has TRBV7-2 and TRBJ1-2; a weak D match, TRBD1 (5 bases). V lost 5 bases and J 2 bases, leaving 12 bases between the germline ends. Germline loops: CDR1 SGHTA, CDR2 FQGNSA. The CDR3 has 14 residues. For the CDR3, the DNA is TGTGCCAGCAGCCGCTTGGGGGGAAACTATGGCTACACCTTC. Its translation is CASSRLGGNYGYTF.

The DNA for the CDR3 is TGTGCCAGCTCACCACACGTAGCTGAGACCTACAATGAGCAGTTCTTC. It encodes CASSPHVAETYNEQFF. The chain couples TRBV18 to TRBJ2-1; no definite D call. Germline V gene lookup returns CDR1 KGHSH and CDR2 LQKENI. The CDR3 runs 16 residues. Trimming removed 1 base at V and 2 bases at J, with 12 bases between.

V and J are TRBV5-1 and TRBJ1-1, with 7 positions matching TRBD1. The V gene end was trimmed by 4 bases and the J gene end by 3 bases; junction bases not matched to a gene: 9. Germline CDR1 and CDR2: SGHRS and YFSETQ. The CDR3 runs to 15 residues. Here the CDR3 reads CASSADRAGDTEAFF. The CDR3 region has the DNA TGCGCCAGCAGCGCAGACAGGGCCGGGGACACTGAAGCTTTCTTT.

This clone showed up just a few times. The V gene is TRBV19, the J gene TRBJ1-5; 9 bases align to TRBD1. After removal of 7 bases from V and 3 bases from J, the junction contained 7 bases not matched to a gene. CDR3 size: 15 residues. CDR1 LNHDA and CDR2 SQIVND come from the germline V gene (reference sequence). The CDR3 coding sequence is TGTGCCAGTACCAGGACAGGGGACAACAATCAGCCCCAGCATTTT. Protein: CASTRTGDNNQPQHF.

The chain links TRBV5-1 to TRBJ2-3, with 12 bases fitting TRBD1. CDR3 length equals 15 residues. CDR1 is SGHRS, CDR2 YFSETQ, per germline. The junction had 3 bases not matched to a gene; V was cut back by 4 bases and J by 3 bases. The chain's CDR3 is CASSRDRGRTDTQYF. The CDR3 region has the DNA TGCGCCAGCAGCCGGGACAGGGGGCGAACAGATACGCAGTATTTT.

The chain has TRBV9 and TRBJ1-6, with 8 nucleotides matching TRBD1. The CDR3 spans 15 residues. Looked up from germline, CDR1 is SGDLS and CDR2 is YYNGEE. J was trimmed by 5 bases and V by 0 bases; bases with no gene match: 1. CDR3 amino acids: CASSVGQGNNSPLHF. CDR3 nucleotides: TGTGCCAGCAGCGTAGGACAGGGGAATAATTCACCCCTCCACTTT. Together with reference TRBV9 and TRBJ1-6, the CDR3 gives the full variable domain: DSGVTQTPKHLITATGQRVTLRCSPRSGDLSVYWYQQSLDQGLQFLIQYYNGEERAKGNILERFSAQQFPDLHSELNLSSLELGDSALYFCASSVGQGNNSPLHFGNGTRLTVT.

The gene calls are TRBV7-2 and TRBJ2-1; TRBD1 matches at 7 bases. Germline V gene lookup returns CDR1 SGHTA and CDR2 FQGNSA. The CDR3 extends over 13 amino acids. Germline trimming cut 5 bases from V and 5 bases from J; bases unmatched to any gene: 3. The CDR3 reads CASSPGTDNEQFF. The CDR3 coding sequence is TGTGCCAGCAGCCCCGGGACAGACAATGAGCAGTTCTTC.

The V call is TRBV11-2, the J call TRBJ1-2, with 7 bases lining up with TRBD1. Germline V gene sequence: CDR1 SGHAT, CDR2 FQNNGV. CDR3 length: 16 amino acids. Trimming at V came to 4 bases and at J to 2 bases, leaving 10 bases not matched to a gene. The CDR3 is CASSSARGQVNYGYTF. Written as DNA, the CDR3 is TGTGCCAGCAGCTCAGCCCGAGGACAGGTCAACTATGGCTACACCTTC.

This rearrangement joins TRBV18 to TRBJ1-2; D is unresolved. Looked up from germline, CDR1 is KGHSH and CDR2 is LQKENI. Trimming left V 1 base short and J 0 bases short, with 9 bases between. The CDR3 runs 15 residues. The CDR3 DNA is TGTGCCAGCTCACCACGACGGGAAGCTAACTATGGCTACACCTTC. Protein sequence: CASSPRREANYGYTF.

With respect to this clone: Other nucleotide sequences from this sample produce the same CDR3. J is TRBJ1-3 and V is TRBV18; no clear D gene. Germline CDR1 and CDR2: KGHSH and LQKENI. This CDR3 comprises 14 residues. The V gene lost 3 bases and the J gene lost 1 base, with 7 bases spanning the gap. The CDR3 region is CASSPASSGNTIYF. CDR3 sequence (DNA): TGTGCCAGCTCACCGGCAAGTTCTGGAAACACCATATATTTT.

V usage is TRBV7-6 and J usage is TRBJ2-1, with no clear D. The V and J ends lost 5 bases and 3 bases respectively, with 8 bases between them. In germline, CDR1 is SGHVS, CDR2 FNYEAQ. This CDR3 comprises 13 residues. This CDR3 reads CASSLSVYNEQFF. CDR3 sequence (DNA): TGTGCCAGCAGCCTTAGTGTCTACAATGAGCAGTTCTTC.

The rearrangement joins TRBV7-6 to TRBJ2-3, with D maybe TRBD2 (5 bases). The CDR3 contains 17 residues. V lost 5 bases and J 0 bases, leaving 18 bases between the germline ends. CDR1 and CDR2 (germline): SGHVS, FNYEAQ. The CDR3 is CASSPKASGASTDTQYF. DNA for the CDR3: TGTGCCAGCAGCCCAAAGGCCAGCGGAGCTAGCACAGATACGCAGTATTTT.

CDR3: CASSGQVHTDTQYF. The CDR3 bases are TGTGCCAGCAGTGGGCAGGTTCACACAGATACGCAGTATTTT. The chain couples TRBV2 to TRBJ2-3, with unresolved D. Germline assignment: CDR1 SNHLY and CDR2 FYNNEI. The CDR3 is 14 residues long. Trimming removed 4 bases at V and 2 bases at J, with 10 bases between.